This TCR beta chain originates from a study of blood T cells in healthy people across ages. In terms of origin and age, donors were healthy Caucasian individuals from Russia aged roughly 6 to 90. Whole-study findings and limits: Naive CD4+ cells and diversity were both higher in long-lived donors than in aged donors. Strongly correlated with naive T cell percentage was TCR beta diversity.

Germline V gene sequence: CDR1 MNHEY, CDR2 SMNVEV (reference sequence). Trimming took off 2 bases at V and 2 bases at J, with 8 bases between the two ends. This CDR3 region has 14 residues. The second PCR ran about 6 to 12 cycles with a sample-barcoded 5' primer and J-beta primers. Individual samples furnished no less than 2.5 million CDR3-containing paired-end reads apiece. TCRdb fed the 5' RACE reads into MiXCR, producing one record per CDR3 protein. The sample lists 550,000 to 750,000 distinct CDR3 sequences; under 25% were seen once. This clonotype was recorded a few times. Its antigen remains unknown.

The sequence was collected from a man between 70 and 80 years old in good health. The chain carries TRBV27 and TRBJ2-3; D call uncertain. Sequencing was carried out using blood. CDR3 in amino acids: CASSLIDYTDTQYF. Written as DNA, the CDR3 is TGTGCCAGCAGTTTAATAGATTACACAGATACGCAGTATTTT.